The rows below give T cell receptor beta chains drawn from one sample of a study of early T cells in non-severe SARS-CoV-2 infection. TCRdb ran MiXCR on the 5' RACE reads and lists one entry per CDR3 protein. The sample holds 75,000 to 100,000 distinct CDR3 sequences; approximately 17% are singletons and the top ten take roughly 1.2%. The sequenced material came from whole blood. Receptor source: an adult who was a healthcare worker with PCR-confirmed SARS-CoV-2 infection or an uninfected control (not recorded which). CDR3s include the opening cysteine and the closing phenylalanine or tryptophan. The order of the fields is CDR3 length, D gene, clone size, V gene, J gene, CDR3 DNA, CDR3 protein. A D gene is named only where the DNA matches it firmly. The size entry is marked missing in some rows and otherwise reads once, few, many or a size class.

14	-	-	TRBV12-3/TRBV12-4	TRBJ1-1	TGTGCCAGCAGCCCCTTGAATGGGGCCGCTGAAGCTTTCTTT	CASSPLNGAAEAFF
15	TRBD2	few	TRBV5-6	TRBJ2-2	TGTGCCAGCAGCTTATGGACTAGATTCACCGGGGAGCTGTTTTTT	CASSLWTRFTGELFF
17	-	few	TRBV3-2	TRBJ2-1	TGTGCCAGCAGCGCCAAAGCGGGAGCGCTCTTGGGCAATGAGCAGTTCTTC	CASSAKAGALLGNEQFF
15	-	few	TRBV29-1	TRBJ2-3	TGCAGCGCTGGGCAAGGGGGTTTGGTCGCAGATACGCAGTATTTT	CSAGQGGLVADTQYF
13	-	few	TRBV20-1	TRBJ2-1	TGCAGTGCTAGACAGACACCCGACAATGAGCAGTTCTTC	CSARQTPDNEQFF
17	TRBD2	-	TRBV7-6	TRBJ2-7	TGTGCCAGCAGCTTAGAATTGGATGGCGGGGGTCTCTACGAGCAGTACTTC	CASSLELDGGGLYEQYF
15	TRBD2	-	TRBV6-2/TRBV6-3	TRBJ2-7	TGTGCCAGCAGTGAACTAGCGGGCGGCTCCTACGAGCAGTACTTC	CASSELAGGSYEQYF
17	TRBD2	-	TRBV7-6	TRBJ2-1	TGTGCCAGCAGCTTAGCGGGCGCGGGAGGGCCGTTGGGTGAGCAGTTCTTC	CASSLAGAGGPLGEQFF
15	TRBD1	few	TRBV2	TRBJ1-2	TGTGCCAGCAGTGACCGGGACAGTCAGAACTATGGCTACACCTTC	CASSDRDSQNYGYTF
12	-	-	TRBV28	TRBJ1-5	TGTGCCAGCAGTCGTGGGGGTCAGCCCCAGCATTTT	CASSRGGQPQHF
15	-	many	TRBV7-2	TRBJ1-5	TGTGCCAGCAGCTCAACAGGGTCTAGCAATCAGCCCCAGCATTTT	CASSSTGSSNQPQHF
16	TRBD1	-	TRBV5-6	TRBJ1-1	TGTGCCAGCAGCTGGAAGGCCGGGACAGGGGGCACTGAAGCTTTCTTT	CASSWKAGTGGTEAFF
18	TRBD2	few	TRBV7-2	TRBJ2-3	TGTGCCAGCAGCTTCGAGACCAGACTAGCGGGAGTGACAGATACGCAGTATTTT	CASSFETRLAGVTDTQYF
15	-	few	TRBV12-3/TRBV12-4	TRBJ2-5	TGTGCCAGCAGTTTTTCAGGGAAGTGGCAAGAGACCCAGTACTTC	CASSFSGKWQETQYF
13	-	-	TRBV3-1	TRBJ2-7	TGTGCCAGCAGCCTGGGTCTTGTTCGCGAGCAGTACTTC	CASSLGLVREQYF
15	-	-	TRBV7-2	TRBJ2-7	TGTGCCAGCAGCTTAACGCTCTTTTTTACCCACGAGCAGTACTTC	CASSLTLFFTHEQYF
15	-	-	TRBV20-1	TRBJ2-1	TGCAGTGCTAGTGGGCGGAGGCACTCCTACAATGAGCAGTTCTTC	CSASGRRHSYNEQFF
12	-	-	TRBV11-2	TRBJ2-1	TGTGCCAGCAGCACTAGGACCGGTGAGCAGTTCTTC	CASSTRTGEQFF
15	TRBD2	many	TRBV20-1	TRBJ2-3	TGCAGTGCCCACCAACTAGCGGGGGGAGCGGATACGCAGTATTTT	CSAHQLAGGADTQYF
19	TRBD2	-	TRBV6-2/TRBV6-3	TRBJ2-1	TGTGCCAGCAGTCACCGGTCTAGCTTAGCGGGAGGAGGGGGAAATGAGCAGTTCTTC	CASSHRSSLAGGGGNEQFF
13	-	-	TRBV18	TRBJ2-7	TGTGCCAGCTCCTTACCGGGAGACCCCGAGCAGTACTTC	CASSLPGDPEQYF
14	TRBD2	-	TRBV30	TRBJ2-3	TGTGCCTGGAGAACCAGCGGGAGTGCAGATACGCAGTATTTT	CAWRTSGSADTQYF
10	-	few	TRBV2	TRBJ2-7	TGTGCCAGCAGCCCCTACGAGCAGTACTTC	CASSPYEQYF
13	-	many	TRBV29-1	TRBJ2-1	TGCAGCGGTGAACTCCCTCGGGGCAATGAGCAGTTCTTC	CSGELPRGNEQFF
14	-	-	TRBV28	TRBJ1-3	TGTGCCAGCGGCCTCCAGAGCTCTGGAAACACCATATATTTT	CASGLQSSGNTIYF
15	TRBD2	few	TRBV5-4	TRBJ2-7	TGTGCCAGCAGTCCGTTGGGGGGGAGCTCCTACGAGCAGTACTTC	CASSPLGGSSYEQYF
15	-	many	TRBV27	TRBJ1-1	TGTGCCAGCAGTTTATGGGCAGGGCGGGGCACTGAAGCTTTCTTT	CASSLWAGRGTEAFF
15	TRBD1	few	TRBV6-5	TRBJ1-1	TGTGCCAGCGGGGGACAGGGCCTTATGAACACTGAAGCTTTCTTT	CASGGQGLMNTEAFF
13	-	-	TRBV4-3	TRBJ1-2	TGCGCCAGCAGCCAAGACACTAACTATGGCTACACCTTC	CASSQDTNYGYTF
15	-	few	TRBV7-2	TRBJ2-7	TGTGCCAGCAGCTTACGGGACGATGGCTCCTACGAGCAGTACTTC	CASSLRDDGSYEQYF
17	TRBD2	-	TRBV11-2	TRBJ2-3	TGTGCCAGCAGCTTATGGCTAGCGGGGGGGTTCAACAATACGCAGTATTTT	CASSLWLAGGFNNTQYF
15	TRBD1	many	TRBV12-3/TRBV12-4	TRBJ1-6	TGTGCCAGCAGCCCCCGACAGGGTAGAAATTCACCCCTCCACTTT	CASSPRQGRNSPLHF
17	TRBD2	few	TRBV14	TRBJ2-4	TGTGCCAGCAGCCATGGAGGTCTAGCGGAAGCCAAAAACATTCAGTACTTC	CASSHGGLAEAKNIQYF
10	-	many	TRBV28	TRBJ2-3	TGTGCCAGCAGTTCTTTAGCGCAGTATTTT	CASSSLAQYF
11	-	-	TRBV20-1	TRBJ2-5	TGCAGTGCTAGAGATCAGGAGACCCAGTACTTC	CSARDQETQYF
14	-	once	TRBV10-3	TRBJ1-1	TGTGCCATCAGCCCCAGGGAAAGGTGGACTGAAGCTTTCTTT	CAISPRERWTEAFF
15	-	-	TRBV2	TRBJ2-7	TGTGCCAGCAGTGATCCCGGGGCCATCTCCTACGAGCAGTACTTC	CASSDPGAISYEQYF
14	-	few	TRBV7-9	TRBJ2-5	TGTGCCAGCAGCTTTAGGTGGGACCAAGAGACCCAGTACTTC	CASSFRWDQETQYF
15	TRBD2	-	TRBV11-2	TRBJ2-7	TGTGCCAGCAGCCCAACCCCCGGGACTACCCACGAGCAGTACTTC	CASSPTPGTTHEQYF
17	-	many	TRBV11-2	TRBJ2-7	TGTGCCAGCACCACCGCGCCGGGGACACGGGACCCTTACGAGCAGTACTTC	CASTTAPGTRDPYEQYF
13	TRBD1	-	TRBV29-1	TRBJ2-7	TGCAGCGTTCAGGACAGGGACTCCTACGAGCAGTACTTC	CSVQDRDSYEQYF
17	-	-	TRBV11-2	TRBJ2-7	TGTGCCAGCAGCTTAGTCGAAGGGGCTCTGAGCTCCTACGAGCAGTACTTC	CASSLVEGALSSYEQYF
14	TRBD1	-	TRBV9	TRBJ2-5	TGTGCCAGCAGCGTGGGACAGGGGGAAGAGACCCAGTACTTC	CASSVGQGEETQYF
16	-	few	TRBV6-4	TRBJ1-1	TGTGCCAGCAGTGAGGGGGGATATGGAGAGAACACTGAAGCTTTCTTT	CASSEGGYGENTEAFF
17	-	many	TRBV7-9	TRBJ2-2	TGTGCCAGCAGCTTAAACTCTCATAGCGGAAACACCGGGGAGCTGTTTTTT	CASSLNSHSGNTGELFF
13	-	-	TRBV20-1	TRBJ2-3	TGCAGTGCTTTGACAGGTGTGGGAGATACGCAGTATTTT	CSALTGVGDTQYF
14	-	many	TRBV5-1	TRBJ2-2	TGCGCCAGCAGCTCCGGACAGAATACCGGGGAGCTGTTTTTT	CASSSGQNTGELFF
13	-	-	TRBV19	TRBJ1-2	TGTGCCAGTGGACCCGGACAGCTACGAGGCTACACCTTC	CASGPGQLRGYTF